This T cell receptor beta chain was identified during a study of T cell responses to AZD1222 COVID-19 vaccine. Study results and caveats: Mapped onto spike, vaccine-associated CD4 TCRs spanned it and were dominant at 160-218 and 743-854. Rises in breadth and depth of Spike-specific TCRs came after two AZD1222 doses. Most donors were white British, females outnumbered males, and clonal diversity was possibly underestimated.

Comments on this clone: Antigen unknown.

CDR3 length: 13 residues. The germline V gene encodes CDR1 SGHNT and CDR2 YENEEA. Trimming removed 6 bases at V and 3 bases at J, with 12 bases between. The assay was immunoSEQ multiplex PCR, and TCRdb's table has in-frame clones only and misses some. Of roughly 120,000 clones detected, approximately 94% appear once; the ten largest clones hold 4% to 6%. The chain is built from TRBV11-3 and TRBJ2-7, with D possibly called TRBD1 or TRBD2 (6 bases each). This sample comprised peripheral blood, obtained 28 days after the second AZD1222 dose. The sequence derives from an adult who received the AZD1222 COVID-19 vaccine. CDR3 nucleotides: TGTGCCAGCAGTTTCAGGGGAGGCTACGAGCAGTACTTC. Protein sequence: CASSFRGGYEQYF.